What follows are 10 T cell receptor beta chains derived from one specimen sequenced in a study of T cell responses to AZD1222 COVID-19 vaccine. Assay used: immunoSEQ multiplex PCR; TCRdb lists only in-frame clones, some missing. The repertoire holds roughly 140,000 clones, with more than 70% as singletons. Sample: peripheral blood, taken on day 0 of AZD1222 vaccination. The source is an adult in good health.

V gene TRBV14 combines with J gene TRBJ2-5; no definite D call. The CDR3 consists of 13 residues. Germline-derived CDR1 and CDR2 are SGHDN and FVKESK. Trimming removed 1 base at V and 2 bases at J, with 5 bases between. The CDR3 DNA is TGTGCCAGCAGCCAAGGGCTACAAGAGACCCAGTACTTC. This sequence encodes CASSQGLQETQYF.

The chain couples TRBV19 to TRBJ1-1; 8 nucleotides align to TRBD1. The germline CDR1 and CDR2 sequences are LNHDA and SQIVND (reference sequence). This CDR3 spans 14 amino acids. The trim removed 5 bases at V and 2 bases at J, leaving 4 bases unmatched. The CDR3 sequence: CASSPGQGNTEAFF. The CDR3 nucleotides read TGTGCCAGTAGTCCCGGACAGGGAAACACTGAAGCTTTCTTT.

The CDR3: CASSLGLAGKGEQYF. The CDR3 nucleotides are TGCGCCAGCAGCTTGGGACTAGCGGGTAAAGGCGAGCAGTACTTC. This chain links TRBV5-1 with TRBJ2-7; 10 positions match TRBD2. Germline CDR1 reads SGHRS; CDR2 reads YFSETQ. This CDR3 has 15 amino acids. V lost 0 bases to trimming and J lost 6 bases; unmatched junction nucleotides: 6. Using reference TRBV5-1 and TRBJ2-7 for the parts outside the CDR3, the full variable domain is KAGVTQTPRYLIKTRGQQVTLSCSPISGHRSVSWYQQTPGQGLQFLFEYFSETQRNKGNFPGRFSGRQFSNSRSEMNVSTLELGDSALYLCASSLGLAGKGEQYFGPGTRLTVT.

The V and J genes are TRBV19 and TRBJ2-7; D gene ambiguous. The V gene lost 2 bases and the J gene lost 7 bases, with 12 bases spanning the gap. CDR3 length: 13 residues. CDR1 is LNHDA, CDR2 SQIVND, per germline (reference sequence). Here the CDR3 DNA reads TGTGCCAGTAGTATACGCTCTTCGACAGAGCAGTACTTC. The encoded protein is CASSIRSSTEQYF.

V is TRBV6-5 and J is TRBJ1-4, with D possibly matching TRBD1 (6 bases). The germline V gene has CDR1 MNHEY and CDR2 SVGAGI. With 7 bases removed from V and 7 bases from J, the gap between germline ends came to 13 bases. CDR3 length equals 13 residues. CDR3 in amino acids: CASTVQGGEKLFF. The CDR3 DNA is TGTGCCAGCACCGTACAGGGTGGTGAAAAACTGTTTTTT.

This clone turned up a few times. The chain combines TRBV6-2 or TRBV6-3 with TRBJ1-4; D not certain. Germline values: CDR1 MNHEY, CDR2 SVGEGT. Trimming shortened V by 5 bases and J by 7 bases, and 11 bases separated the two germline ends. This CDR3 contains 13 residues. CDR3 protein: CASSPHESEKLFF. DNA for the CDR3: TGTGCCAGCAGTCCCCACGAGAGTGAAAAACTGTTTTTT.

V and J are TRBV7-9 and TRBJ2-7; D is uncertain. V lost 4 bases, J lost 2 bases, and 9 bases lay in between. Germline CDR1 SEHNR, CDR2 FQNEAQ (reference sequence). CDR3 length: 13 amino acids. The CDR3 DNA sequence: TGTGCCAGCAGCTATTTGGTAACCTACGAGCAGTACTTC. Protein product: CASSYLVTYEQYF.

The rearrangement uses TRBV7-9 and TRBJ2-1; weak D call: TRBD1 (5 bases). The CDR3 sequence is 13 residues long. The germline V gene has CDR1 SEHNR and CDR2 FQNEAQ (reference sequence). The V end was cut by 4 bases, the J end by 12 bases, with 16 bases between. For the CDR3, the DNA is TGTGCCAGCAGCTCGGGTGCAGAAAGGGGGCAGTTCTTC. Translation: CASSSGAERGQFF.

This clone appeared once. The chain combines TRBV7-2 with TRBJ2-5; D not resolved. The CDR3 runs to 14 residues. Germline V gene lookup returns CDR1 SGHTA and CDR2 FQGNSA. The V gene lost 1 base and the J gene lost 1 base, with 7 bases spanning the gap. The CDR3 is CASSLGSVQETQYF. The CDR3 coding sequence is TGTGCCAGCAGCTTAGGATCGGTCCAAGAGACCCAGTACTTC.

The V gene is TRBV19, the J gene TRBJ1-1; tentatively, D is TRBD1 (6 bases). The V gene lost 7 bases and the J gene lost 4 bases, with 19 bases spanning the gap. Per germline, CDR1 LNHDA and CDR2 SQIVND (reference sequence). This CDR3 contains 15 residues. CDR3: CASTARAWGATEAFF. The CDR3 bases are TGTGCCAGTACCGCCAGGGCGTGGGGGGCCACTGAAGCTTTCTTT.